The TCR beta chain under discussion was sequenced for a study of metastatic and nonmetastatic thyroid tumors. In this sample, this clone turned up many times. CDR1 is SQVTM, CDR2 ANQGSEA, per germline. V was pared by 4 bases and J by 9 bases, with 4 bases of the junction left unmatched. The CDR3 covers 13 residues. Using MiXCR, TCRdb re-called clones from the PCR reads. The data contain 72,000 or so clones, around 20% of them singletons. All patients were treatment-naive before thyroid surgery. The chain is built from TRBV29-1 and TRBJ2-1, with 12 bases fitting TRBD2. The sequence was obtained from a female donor with papillary thyroid cancer or a benign thyroid nodule (not recorded which). Some clones in this sample may be carry-over from other donors' samples. The specimen sequenced was blood. The CDR3 region is CSVGLAGVGEQFF. DNA for the CDR3: TGCAGCGTTGGACTAGCGGGAGTTGGTGAGCAGTTCTTC.